Below are 30 T cell receptor beta chains sequenced from a single sample in a study of human T cells and chemical hapten exposure. TCRdb re-called the RACE reads with MiXCR, one entry per CDR3 protein. The data show under 100,000 distinct CDR3 sequences, 10% to 12% seen once. This sample's time point: patch test 2, 6 weeks after DPC sensitization. As for treatment: therapeutic diphenylcyclopropenone sensitization with weekly scalp DPC. Source: whole blood, taken in connection with sensitization to the hapten diphenylcyclopropenone (DPC). The receptors here all came from a woman aged 40 to 55 with alopecia areata. Some clones in this sample may be carry-over from other donors' samples.

Only a few counts were recorded for this clonotype. The chain carries TRBV5-1 and TRBJ2-2; 7 nucleotides align to TRBD2. The CDR3 sequence is 17 residues long. The germline V gene has CDR1 SGHRS and CDR2 YFSETQ. The junction had 12 bases not matched to a gene; V was cut back by 4 bases and J by 3 bases. CDR3 amino acids: CASSHSPPSGHTGELFF. The CDR3 nucleotides read TGCGCCAGCAGCCATTCCCCACCTAGCGGACACACCGGGGAGCTGTTTTTT.

This clonotype has just a few counts. J is TRBJ2-1 and V is TRBV28; 11 bases are a match to TRBD2. CDR3 length: 16 amino acids. CDR1 and CDR2 from the germline V gene are MDHEN and SYDVKM. V dropped 6 bases and J dropped 8; count of bases not matched to a gene: 12. As DNA, the CDR3 is TGTGCCAGCAGGCCCATTACTAGCGGGGGCCTCGATGAGCAGTTCTTC. It is translated as CASRPITSGGLDEQFF.

In this sample, this clonotype turned up many times. The rearrangement joins TRBV6-6 to TRBJ1-1, with D possibly being TRBD1 (5 bases). V dropped 2 bases and J dropped 5 bases, with 12 bases sitting between them. CDR1 is MNHNY and CDR2 is SVGAGI in the germline V gene (reference sequence). The CDR3 contains 14 residues. Written as DNA, the CDR3 is TGTGCCAGCAGTTACGACGGGACTTGGACTGAAGCTTTCTTT. Translating it yields CASSYDGTWTEAFF.

This chain joins TRBV19 and TRBJ1-1; the D gene is possibly TRBD1 (5 bases). The germline gives CDR1 LNHDA, CDR2 SQIVND (reference sequence). Between the trimmed V and J ends, which lost 10 bases and 2 bases, there was a span of 14 bases. The CDR3 covers 13 residues. The CDR3 DNA sequence: TGTGCCACCTCGACAGAATTTAACACTGAAGCTTTCTTT. Amino acid sequence: CATSTEFNTEAFF.

The gene calls are TRBV19 and TRBJ2-3, with D possibly called TRBD1 or TRBD2 (5 bases each). Looked up from germline, CDR1 is LNHDA and CDR2 is SQIVND (reference sequence). There are 18 residues in the CDR3. Trimming removed 4 bases from V and 2 bases from J, with 22 bases in between. The DNA for the CDR3 is TGTGCCAGTAGTAAACGGACCGGGACCCCACGGCCCACAGATACGCAGTATTTT. It yields the protein CASSKRTGTPRPTDTQYF.

In this sample, this clonotype turned up many times. V usage is TRBV6-2 or TRBV6-3 and J usage is TRBJ2-3; 13 positions match TRBD2. CDR3 length: 17 residues. Germline V lookup: CDR1 MNHEY, CDR2 SVGEGT. J lost 4 bases, V lost 8 bases, and 12 bases had no gene match. The CDR3 sequence is CASYGLAGATASDTQYF. The CDR3 coding sequence is TGTGCCAGCTACGGACTAGCGGGGGCGACAGCATCAGATACGCAGTATTTT.

This chain joins TRBV20-1 and TRBJ1-1; D may be TRBD1 (6 bases). Trimming stripped 0 bases from V and 10 bases from J, with 15 bases between. The CDR3 runs 13 residues. From germline, CDR1 is DFQATT and CDR2 SNEGSKA (reference sequence). CDR3 region: CSARETGSYGAFF. CDR3 in DNA: TGCAGTGCTAGAGAAACAGGGAGTTATGGAGCTTTCTTT.

This clonotype was detected only a few times. This chain links TRBV20-1 with TRBJ1-1, with TRBD1 as a possible D gene (5 bases). The CDR3 loop spans 12 amino acids. Germline V lookup: CDR1 DFQATT, CDR2 SNEGSKA (reference sequence). The V end was cut by 0 bases, the J end by 4 bases, with 6 bases between. The chain's CDR3 is CSAREGGTEAFF. The CDR3 bases are TGCAGTGCTAGAGAGGGGGGCACTGAAGCTTTCTTT.

Only a few counts were recorded for this clonotype. The chain joins TRBV29-1 to TRBJ2-1; no clear D gene. V was trimmed by 2 bases and J by 5 bases, leaving 13 bases between them. The CDR3 contains 14 residues. CDR1 and CDR2 from the germline V gene are SQVTM and ANQGSEA. The CDR3 sequence: CSVETARRDNEQFF. The CDR3 DNA is TGCAGCGTTGAAACGGCGAGACGGGACAATGAGCAGTTCTTC.

This clonotype was counted at least ten times. V is TRBV18 and J is TRBJ1-1; 9 bases map to TRBD1. Unmatched junction bases numbered 5, after V lost 6 bases and J lost 0 bases. Germline CDR1 KGHSH, CDR2 LQKENI. The CDR3 is 15 amino acids. CDR3: CASSRTGVLNTEAFF. The CDR3 DNA reads as TGTGCCAGCTCCCGGACAGGGGTTTTGAACACTGAAGCTTTCTTT. Drawing the rest from reference TRBV18 and TRBJ1-1, the complete variable domain is NAGVMQNPRHLVRRRGQEARLRCSPMKGHSHVYWYRQLPEEGLKFMVYLQKENIIDESGMPKERFSAEFPKEGPSILRIQQVVRGDSAAYFCASSRTGVLNTEAFFGQGTRLTVV.

This clonotype was found many times. The V call is TRBV20-1, the J call TRBJ1-2; 8 bases align to TRBD1. With 5 bases clipped from V and 2 bases from J, the junction kept 4 bases outside the gene matches. CDR1 is DFQATT and CDR2 is SNEGSKA in the germline V gene (reference sequence). This CDR3 spans 13 amino acids. In DNA, the CDR3 is TGCAGTGCTCTTGACAGGGGAAACTATGGCTACACCTTC. Translated: CSALDRGNYGYTF.

This clonotype has only a few counts. The V gene is TRBV30, the J gene TRBJ1-1; D might be TRBD1 (5 bases). The CDR3 length is 12 residues. V was cut by 2 bases and J by 2 bases, with 6 bases left in between. The germline CDR1 and CDR2 sequences are GTSNPN and SVGIG (reference sequence). The CDR3 spells CAWSQGNTEAFF. The CDR3 nucleotides read TGTGCCTGGAGTCAGGGTAACACTGAAGCTTTCTTT.

V gene TRBV6-5 combines with J gene TRBJ2-6, with D uncertain. Germline CDR1 and CDR2: MNHEY and SVGAGI. The V end was cut by 6 bases, the J end by 0 bases, with 12 bases between. This CDR3 has 16 residues. The CDR3 DNA reads TGTGCCAGCAGCCTCGGACGGAACTCTGGGGCCAACGTCCTGACTTTC. It translates to CASSLGRNSGANVLTF.

There are many counts of this clonotype. This chain joins TRBV18 and TRBJ1-1; D call uncertain. The CDR3 loop spans 12 amino acids. V lost 3 bases and J 5 bases, leaving 7 bases between the germline ends. Germline values: CDR1 KGHSH, CDR2 LQKENI. Here the CDR3 DNA reads TGTGCCAGCTCACCTGTGTGGACTGAAGCTTTCTTT. Its protein product is CASSPVWTEAFF.

This clonotype appeared many times. The V call is TRBV3-1, the J call TRBJ1-1, with D tentatively TRBD1 (5 bases). The V and J ends lost 3 bases and 1 base respectively, with 9 bases between them. The CDR3 has 14 residues. Germline V lookup: CDR1 LGHDT, CDR2 YNNKEL (reference sequence). The CDR3, as DNA: TGTGCCAGCAGCCAGAAGCAGGGGAACACTGAAGCTTTCTTT. Residues: CASSQKQGNTEAFF.

The chain has TRBV29-1 and TRBJ1-1; weak D call: TRBD1 (5 bases). This CDR3 is 13 amino acids long. Germline CDR1 SQVTM, CDR2 ANQGSEA. V shed 2 bases and J shed 1 base, with 8 bases lying between them. The CDR3 DNA sequence: TGCAGCGTTGAAATGGGGCAGAACACTGAAGCTTTCTTT. This gives the protein CSVEMGQNTEAFF. Full variable domain (missing parts from reference TRBV29-1 and TRBJ1-1): SAVISQKPSRDICQRGTSLTIQCQVDSQVTMMFWYRQQPGQSLTLIATANQGSEATYESGFVIDKFPISRPNLTFSTLTVSNMSPEDSSIYLCSVEMGQNTEAFFGQGTRLTVV.

V gene TRBV5-1 combines with J gene TRBJ2-1; 7 nucleotides match TRBD2. Germline-derived CDR1 and CDR2 are SGHRS and YFSETQ. V was clipped by 1 base and J by 6 bases; unmatched bases: 4. The CDR3 sequence is 14 residues long. CDR3: CASSLTGGGNEQFF. As DNA, the CDR3 is TGCGCCAGCAGCTTGACGGGAGGTGGCAATGAGCAGTTCTTC.

This sequence joins TRBV6-5 and TRBJ2-6, with 8 bases aligning to TRBD2. Germline V lookup: CDR1 MNHEY, CDR2 SVGAGI. The V and J ends lost 6 bases and 0 bases, in that order; junction bases with no gene match: 13. CDR3 length: 19 amino acids. The CDR3 DNA follows: TGTGCCAGCAGCCCGTTGTCGGGGGGGTTAAACTCTGGGGCCAACGTCCTGACTTTC. This translates into CASSPLSGGLNSGANVLTF.

At least ten counts were recorded for this clonotype. V and J are TRBV27 and TRBJ1-5; D gene uncertain. Trimming took off 2 bases at V and 3 bases at J, with 11 bases between the two ends. This CDR3 region has 15 residues. Germline V gene data show CDR1 as MNHEY and CDR2 as SMNVEV (reference sequence). The CDR3 loop reads CASSLIFLDNQPQHF. Here the CDR3 DNA reads TGTGCCAGCAGTTTAATTTTTTTAGACAATCAGCCCCAGCATTTT.

This clonotype has a count of ten or more. The chain combines TRBV20-1 with TRBJ1-2, with 7 positions matching TRBD1. Germline CDR1 DFQATT, CDR2 SNEGSKA (reference sequence). Germline trimming cut 1 base from V and 7 bases from J; bases unmatched to any gene: 9. The CDR3 contains 14 residues. CDR3 region: CSARVSRQGGGYTF. As DNA, the CDR3 is TGCAGTGCTAGAGTTAGTCGACAGGGTGGTGGCTACACCTTC.

This clonotype was observed a few times. The chain has TRBV5-4 and TRBJ2-3; either TRBD1 or TRBD2 may supply D (5 bases each). Germline V gene sequence: CDR1 SGHNT, CDR2 YYREEE (reference sequence). The CDR3 totals 14 residues. Trimming cost V 4 bases and J 2 bases, with 11 bases left between them. Here the CDR3 reads CASSVGTYTDTQYF. In DNA, the CDR3 is TGTGCCAGCAGCGTGGGGACCTACACAGATACGCAGTATTTT.

This clonotype has only a few counts. The chain combines TRBV6-1 with TRBJ2-1; 7 nucleotides line up with TRBD1. The CDR3 length is 14 residues. Germline V gene lookup returns CDR1 MNHNS and CDR2 SASEGT. J lost 0 bases, V lost 6 bases, and 2 bases had no gene match. CDR3 loop: CASRRTGSYNEQFF. The CDR3 bases are TGTGCCAGCAGGAGGACAGGCTCCTACAATGAGCAGTTCTTC.

In the case of this clonotype: Because it lacks the conserved phenylalanine or tryptophan at the end, this CDR3 is likely a read error. This sequence joins TRBV7-9 and TRBJ1-3, with a possible D match to TRBD1 (5 bases). This CDR3 has 20 residues. Germline-derived CDR1 and CDR2 are SEHNR and FQNEAQ (reference sequence). In DNA form, the CDR3 reads TGTGCCAGCAGCTTAGGTGTACGGGACGGATCCAAATTCTCTGAAAACACCATATATTCT. Protein sequence: CASSLGVRDGSKFSENTIYS.

This chain joins TRBV27 and TRBJ2-4; D uncertain. Germline V gene data show CDR1 as MNHEY and CDR2 as SMNVEV (reference sequence). Trimming stripped 4 bases from V and 3 bases from J, with 16 bases between. The CDR3 sequence is 16 residues long. CDR3 DNA sequence: TGTGCCAGCAGTTCCCGTCTCCTGGTGGGCAAAAACATTCAGTACTTC. This codes for CASSSRLLVGKNIQYF.

The J gene is TRBJ1-5, the V gene TRBV9, with D perhaps matching TRBD1 (6 bases). Trimming stripped 0 bases from V and 1 base from J, with 11 bases between. This CDR3 has 16 amino acids. The germline V gene encodes CDR1 SGDLS and CDR2 YYNGEE. CDR3 DNA: TGTGCCAGCAGCGTAGGAACAGGGCCCAGCAATCAGCCCCAGCATTTT. Translating gives CASSVGTGPSNQPQHF.

The chain links TRBV6-1 to TRBJ1-4; D is unclear. V lost 9 bases to trimming and J lost 4 bases, with 12 bases between them. The CDR3 is made up of 13 amino acids. Germline-derived CDR1 and CDR2 are MNHNS and SASEGT. The chain's CDR3 is CASKGPNNEKLFF. CDR3 DNA: TGTGCCAGTAAGGGTCCCAATAATGAAAAACTGTTTTTT.

The gene calls are TRBV4-1 and TRBJ1-1, with D possibly matching TRBD1 (6 bases). CDR3 length: 12 residues. Trimming removed 3 bases from V and 8 bases from J, with 10 bases in between. CDR1 is MGHRA, CDR2 YSYEKL, per germline. In DNA form, the CDR3 reads TGCGCCAGCAGCCAGGGGGCCTCCGAAGCTTTCTTT. This translates into CASSQGASEAFF.

Ten or more counts support this clonotype. The chain is built from TRBV18 and TRBJ1-1; the D gene is possibly TRBD1 (6 bases). The CDR3 has 17 amino acids. Germline CDR1 is KGHSH and CDR2 is LQKENI. V gave up 2 bases and J gave up 4 bases, with 20 bases separating them. The CDR3 coding sequence is TGTGCCAGCTCACCAGTTATCGGAGGGGGAATCCGCACTGAAGCTTTCTTT. Encoded protein: CASSPVIGGGIRTEAFF.

This clonotype occurred many times. V and J are TRBV6-6 and TRBJ1-1; D might be TRBD1 (5 bases). This CDR3 contains 14 residues. V was trimmed by 8 bases and J by 0 bases, leaving 13 bases between them. Germline V CDR1 and CDR2: MNHNY, SVGAGI (reference sequence). In DNA, the CDR3 is TGTGCCAGCCGAGAGACAGATCTGAACACTGAAGCTTTCTTT. It translates to CASRETDLNTEAFF.

The chain has TRBV4-3 and TRBJ2-7; TRBD2 might be the D (6 bases). CDR1 and CDR2 (germline): LGHNA, YSLEER. V lost 1 base and J 7 bases, leaving 11 bases between the germline ends. The CDR3 contains 13 residues. CDR3 nucleotide sequence: TGCGCCAGCAGCCAAGCGGGCGGGAAGGAGCAGTACTTC. This codes for CASSQAGGKEQYF.